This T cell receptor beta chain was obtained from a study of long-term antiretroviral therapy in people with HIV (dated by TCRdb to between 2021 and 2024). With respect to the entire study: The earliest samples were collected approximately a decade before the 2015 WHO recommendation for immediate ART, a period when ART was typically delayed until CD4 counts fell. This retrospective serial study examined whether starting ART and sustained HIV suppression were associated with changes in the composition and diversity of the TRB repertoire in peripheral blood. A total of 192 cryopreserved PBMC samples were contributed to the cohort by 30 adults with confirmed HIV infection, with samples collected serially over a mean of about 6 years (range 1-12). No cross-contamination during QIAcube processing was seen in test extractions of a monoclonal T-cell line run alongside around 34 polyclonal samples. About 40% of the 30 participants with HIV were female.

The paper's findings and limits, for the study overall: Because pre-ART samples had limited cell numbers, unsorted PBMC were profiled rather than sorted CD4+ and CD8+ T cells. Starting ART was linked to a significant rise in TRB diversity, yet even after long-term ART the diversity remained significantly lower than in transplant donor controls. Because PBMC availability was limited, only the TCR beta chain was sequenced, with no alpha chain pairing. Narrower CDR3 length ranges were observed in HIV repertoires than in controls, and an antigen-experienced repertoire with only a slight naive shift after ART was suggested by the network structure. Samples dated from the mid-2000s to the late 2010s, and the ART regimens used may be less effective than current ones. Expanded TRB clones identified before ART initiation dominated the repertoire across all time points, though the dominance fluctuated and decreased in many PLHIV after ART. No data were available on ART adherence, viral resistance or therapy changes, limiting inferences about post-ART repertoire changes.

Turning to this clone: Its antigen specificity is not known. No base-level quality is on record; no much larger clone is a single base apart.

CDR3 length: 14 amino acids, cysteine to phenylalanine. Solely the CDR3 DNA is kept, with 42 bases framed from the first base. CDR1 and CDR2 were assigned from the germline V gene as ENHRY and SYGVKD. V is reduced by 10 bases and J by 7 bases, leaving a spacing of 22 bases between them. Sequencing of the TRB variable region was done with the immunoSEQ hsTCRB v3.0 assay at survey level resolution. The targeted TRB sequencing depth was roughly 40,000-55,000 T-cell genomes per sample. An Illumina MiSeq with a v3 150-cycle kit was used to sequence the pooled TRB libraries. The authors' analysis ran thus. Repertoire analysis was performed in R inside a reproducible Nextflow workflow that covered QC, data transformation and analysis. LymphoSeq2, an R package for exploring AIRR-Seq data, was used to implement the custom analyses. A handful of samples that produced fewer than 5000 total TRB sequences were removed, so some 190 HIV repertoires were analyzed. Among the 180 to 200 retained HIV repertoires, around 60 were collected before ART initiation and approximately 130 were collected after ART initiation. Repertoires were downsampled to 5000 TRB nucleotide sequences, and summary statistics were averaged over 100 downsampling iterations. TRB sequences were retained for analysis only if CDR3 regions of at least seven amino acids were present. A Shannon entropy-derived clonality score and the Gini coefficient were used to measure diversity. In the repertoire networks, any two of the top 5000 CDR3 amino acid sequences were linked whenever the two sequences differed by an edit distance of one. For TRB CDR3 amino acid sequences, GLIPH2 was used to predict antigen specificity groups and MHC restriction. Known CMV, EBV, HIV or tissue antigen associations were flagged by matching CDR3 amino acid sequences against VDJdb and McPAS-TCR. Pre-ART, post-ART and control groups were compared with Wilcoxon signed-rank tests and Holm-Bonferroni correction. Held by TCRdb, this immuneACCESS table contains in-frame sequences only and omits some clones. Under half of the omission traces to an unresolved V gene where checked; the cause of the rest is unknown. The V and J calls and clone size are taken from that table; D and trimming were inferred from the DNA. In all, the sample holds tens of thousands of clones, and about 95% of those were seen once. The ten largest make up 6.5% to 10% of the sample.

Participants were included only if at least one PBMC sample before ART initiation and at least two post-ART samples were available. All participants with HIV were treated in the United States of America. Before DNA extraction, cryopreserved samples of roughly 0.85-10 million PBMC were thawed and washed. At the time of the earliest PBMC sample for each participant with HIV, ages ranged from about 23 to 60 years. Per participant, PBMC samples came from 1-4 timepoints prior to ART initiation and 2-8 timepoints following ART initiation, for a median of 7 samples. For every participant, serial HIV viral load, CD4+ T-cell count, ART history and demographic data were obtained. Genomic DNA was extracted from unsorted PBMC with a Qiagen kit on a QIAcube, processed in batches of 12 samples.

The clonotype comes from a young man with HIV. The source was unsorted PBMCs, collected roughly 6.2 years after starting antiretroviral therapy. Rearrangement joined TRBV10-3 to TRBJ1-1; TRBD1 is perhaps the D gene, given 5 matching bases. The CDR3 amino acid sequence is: CATLRQSPGGEAFF. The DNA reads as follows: TGTGCCACCCTCCGACAGTCACCAGGTGGTGAAGCTTTCTTT.